The 10 T cell receptor beta chains below come from one sample, sequenced in a study of graft-versus-host responses after intestinal transplantation. Data came from immunoSEQ multiplex PCR; TCRdb stores just in-frame clones and leaves some out. The data show about 63,000 clones, about 89% seen once. Graft tissue was processed to release intraepithelial and lamina propria lymphocytes. Sequenced material: ileum tissue, taken more than 350 days after transplant. These receptors were taken from a human patient who received an intestinal transplant, so some T cells may come from the graft donor.

The V call is TRBV29-1, the J call TRBJ2-3; D unclear. CDR3 length: 11 amino acids. Germline V CDR1 and CDR2: SQVTM, ANQGSEA. Deletions cut 3 bases from V and 3 bases from J, with 4 bases between. CDR3 amino acids: CSVDETDTQYF. The DNA of the CDR3 is TGCAGCGTTGACGAGACAGATACGCAGTATTTT.

Only one count was recorded for this clone. V is TRBV4-2 and J is TRBJ2-3; unclear D gene. In germline, CDR1 is LGHNA, CDR2 YNFKEQ. This CDR3 contains 15 residues. Trimming cost V 4 bases and J 1 base, with 12 bases left between them. CDR3 in amino acids: CASSLHPDRTDTQYF. The DNA for the CDR3 is TGTGCCAGCAGCCTCCACCCAGATCGCACAGATACGCAGTATTTT.

This clone was seen once. This chain links TRBV7-6 with TRBJ2-5; D not resolved. This CDR3 has 14 residues. Germline CDR1 SGHVS, CDR2 FNYEAQ. Trimming took 5 bases from V and 1 from J, leaving 11 bases between them. As DNA, the CDR3 is TGTGCCAGCAGCACCCCGCAGGTCCAAGAGACCCAGTACTTC. Translating it yields CASSTPQVQETQYF.

The V call is TRBV28, the J call TRBJ2-1; maybe TRBD2 (5 bases). The germline V and J ends were trimmed by 6 bases and 7 bases, with 10 bases remaining between them. Germline V gives CDR1 MDHEN, CDR2 SYDVKM. This CDR3 is 12 amino acids long. The DNA for the CDR3 is TGTGCCAGCAGAATAAGCGGAAATGAGCAGTTCTTC. Its translation is CASRISGNEQFF.

The chain carries TRBV5-1 and TRBJ2-7; D may be TRBD2 (6 bases). Germline CDR1 and CDR2: SGHRS and YFSETQ. Trimming stripped 6 bases from V and 1 base from J, with 11 bases between. The CDR3 covers 13 residues. CDR3 nucleotides: TGCGCCAGCAACCCGGCGGGATCCTACGAGCAGTACTTC. Amino acids: CASNPAGSYEQYF. Based on the CDR3 plus reference TRBV5-1 and TRBJ2-7, the full variable domain is KAGVTQTPRYLIKTRGQQVTLSCSPISGHRSVSWYQQTPGQGLQFLFEYFSETQRNKGNFPGRFSGRQFSNSRSEMNVSTLELGDSALYLCASNPAGSYEQYFGPGTRLTVT.

This clone is a singleton in its sample. CDR3 loop: CASSYSPVYEQYF. The CDR3 bases are TGTGCCAGCAGTTACTCGCCTGTGTACGAGCAGTACTTC. The chain links TRBV6-5 to TRBJ2-7; D uncertain. Germline V gene lookup returns CDR1 MNHEY and CDR2 SVGAGI. The length of the CDR3 is 13 residues. The V gene lost 0 bases and the J gene lost 4 bases, with 7 bases spanning the gap.

This clone was counted only a few times. This chain's CDR3 is CASSQVGGSGNTIYF. CDR3 bases: TGCGCCAGCAGCCAAGTTGGGGGCTCTGGAAACACCATATATTTT. The chain joins TRBV4-1 to TRBJ1-3; D is perhaps TRBD1 (5 bases). This CDR3 spans 15 amino acids. V was shortened by 1 base and J by 0 bases, with 7 bases between the two germline ends. From germline, CDR1 is MGHRA and CDR2 YSYEKL.

The rearrangement joins TRBV23-1 to TRBJ1-5; 7 bases line up with TRBD1. TRBV23-1 is assigned to the ORF class and has an uncertain function. The V gene end was trimmed by 0 bases and the J gene end by 7 bases; junction bases not matched to a gene: 12. The CDR3 covers 17 residues. The CDR3 coding sequence is TGCGCCAGCAGTCAATCGAAGGCAGGGGGGGAGGAGCAGCCCCAGCATTTT. Amino acid sequence: CASSQSKAGGEEQPQHF.

The chain recombines TRBV13 with TRBJ1-3; TRBD1 agrees at 8 bases. With V trimmed by 1 base and J by 0 bases, 5 bases remained unmatched. The CDR3 has 17 amino acids. Germline loops: CDR1 PRHDT, CDR2 FYEKMQ (reference sequence). The CDR3 DNA reads TGTGCCAGCAGCTTAGCCCGGACAGGGCACTCTGGAAACACCATATATTTT. Translation: CASSLARTGHSGNTIYF.

The V and J genes are TRBV6-5 and TRBJ1-2; D might be TRBD1 (6 bases). V lost 0 bases and J lost 4, with 9 bases in between. This CDR3 region has 14 residues. The V gene's germline CDR1 is MNHEY and CDR2 SVGAGI. This chain's CDR3 is CASSYSPGVYGYTF. DNA for the CDR3: TGTGCCAGCAGTTACTCGCCAGGGGTCTATGGCTACACCTTC.